This T cell receptor beta chain came from a study of T cell responses to AZD1222 COVID-19 vaccine. Findings and caveats of the study: Seropositive at baseline were only a handful of AZD1222 recipients.

Assay: immunoSEQ multiplex PCR; the TCRdb copy retains only in-frame clones and omits some. The table records more than 100,000 clones, 80% to 90% of them present only once. V lost 1 base, J lost 6 bases, and 7 bases lay in between. Germline V gives CDR1 MNHNS, CDR2 SASEGT. This CDR3 has 12 amino acids. Points on this clone: As yet, its antigen is unknown.

This chain links TRBV6-1 with TRBJ2-7; possibly TRBD2 for D (5 bases). The TCR comes from an adult in good health. The specimen comprised peripheral blood, sampled on day 0 of AZD1222 vaccination. CDR3 bases: TGTGCCAGCAGTGAAGTAGCGAGCGAGCAGTACTTC. Residues: CASSEVASEQYF.